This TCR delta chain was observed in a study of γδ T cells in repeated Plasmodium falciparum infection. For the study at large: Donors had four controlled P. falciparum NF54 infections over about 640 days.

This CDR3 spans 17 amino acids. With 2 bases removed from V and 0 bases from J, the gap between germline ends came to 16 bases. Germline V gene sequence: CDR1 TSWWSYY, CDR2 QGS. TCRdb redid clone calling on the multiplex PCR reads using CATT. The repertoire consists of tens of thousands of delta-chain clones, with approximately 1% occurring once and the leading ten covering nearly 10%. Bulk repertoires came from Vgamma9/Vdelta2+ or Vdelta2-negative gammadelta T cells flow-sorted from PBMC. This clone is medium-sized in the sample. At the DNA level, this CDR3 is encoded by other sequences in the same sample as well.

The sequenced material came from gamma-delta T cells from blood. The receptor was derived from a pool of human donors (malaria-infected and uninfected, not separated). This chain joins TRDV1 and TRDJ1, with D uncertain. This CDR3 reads CALGENPNDAYTDKLIF. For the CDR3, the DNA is TGTGCTCTTGGGGAAAACCCTAATGATGCGTACACCGATAAACTCATCTTT.